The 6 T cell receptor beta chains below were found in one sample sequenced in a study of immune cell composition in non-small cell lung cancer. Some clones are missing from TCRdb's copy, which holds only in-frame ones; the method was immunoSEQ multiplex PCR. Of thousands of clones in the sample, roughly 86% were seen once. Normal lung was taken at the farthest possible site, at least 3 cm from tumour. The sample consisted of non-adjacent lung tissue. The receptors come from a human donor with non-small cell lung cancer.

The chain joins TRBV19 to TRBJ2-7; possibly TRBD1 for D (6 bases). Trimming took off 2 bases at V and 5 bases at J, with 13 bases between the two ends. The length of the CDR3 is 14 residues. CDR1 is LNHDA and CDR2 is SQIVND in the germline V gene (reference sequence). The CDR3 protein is CASSITTGNHEQYF. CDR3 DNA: TGTGCCAGTAGTATAACGACAGGTAACCACGAGCAGTACTTC.

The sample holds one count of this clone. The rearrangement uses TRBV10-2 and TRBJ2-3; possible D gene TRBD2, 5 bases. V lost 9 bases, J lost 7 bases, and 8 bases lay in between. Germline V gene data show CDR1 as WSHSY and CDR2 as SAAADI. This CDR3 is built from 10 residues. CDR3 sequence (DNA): TGCGCCAGTGGGGAGAATACGCAGTATTTT. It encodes CASGENTQYF.

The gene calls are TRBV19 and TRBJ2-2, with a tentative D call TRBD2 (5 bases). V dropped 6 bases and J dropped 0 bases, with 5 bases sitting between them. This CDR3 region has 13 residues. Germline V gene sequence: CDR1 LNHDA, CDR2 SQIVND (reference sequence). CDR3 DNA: TGTGCCAGTAGACTAGCGAACACCGGGGAGCTGTTTTTT. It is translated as CASRLANTGELFF.

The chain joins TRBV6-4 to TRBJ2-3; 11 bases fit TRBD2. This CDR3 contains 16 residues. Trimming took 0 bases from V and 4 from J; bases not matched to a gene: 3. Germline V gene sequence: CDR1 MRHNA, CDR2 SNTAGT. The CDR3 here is CASSDSVAGGPDTQYF. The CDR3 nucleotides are TGTGCCAGCAGTGACTCAGTAGCGGGGGGGCCAGATACGCAGTATTTT.

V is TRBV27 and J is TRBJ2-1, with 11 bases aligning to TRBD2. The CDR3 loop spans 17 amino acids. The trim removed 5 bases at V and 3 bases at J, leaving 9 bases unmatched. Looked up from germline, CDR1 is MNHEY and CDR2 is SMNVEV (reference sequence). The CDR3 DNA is TGTGCCAGCAGTCCCTATCTAGCGGGGGGAAACTACAATGAGCAGTTCTTC. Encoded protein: CASSPYLAGGNYNEQFF.

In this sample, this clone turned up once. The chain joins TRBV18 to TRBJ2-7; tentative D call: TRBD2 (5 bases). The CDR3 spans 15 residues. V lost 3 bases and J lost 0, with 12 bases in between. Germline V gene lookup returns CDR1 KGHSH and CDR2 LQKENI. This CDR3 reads CASSPTPGSSYEQYF. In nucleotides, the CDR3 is TGTGCCAGCTCACCGACCCCGGGAAGCTCCTACGAGCAGTACTTC.